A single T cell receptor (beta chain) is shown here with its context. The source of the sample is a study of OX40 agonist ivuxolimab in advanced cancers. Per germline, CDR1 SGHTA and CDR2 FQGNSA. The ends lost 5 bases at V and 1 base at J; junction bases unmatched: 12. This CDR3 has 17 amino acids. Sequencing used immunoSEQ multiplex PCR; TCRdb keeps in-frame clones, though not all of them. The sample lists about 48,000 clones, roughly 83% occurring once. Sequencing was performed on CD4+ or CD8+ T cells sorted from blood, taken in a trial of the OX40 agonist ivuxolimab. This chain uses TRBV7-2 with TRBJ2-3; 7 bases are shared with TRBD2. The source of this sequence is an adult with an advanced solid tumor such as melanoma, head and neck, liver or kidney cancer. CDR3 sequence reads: CASSRDQLASGTDTQYF. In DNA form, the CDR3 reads TGTGCCAGCAGCCGTGACCAACTAGCGTCAGGCACAGATACGCAGTATTTT. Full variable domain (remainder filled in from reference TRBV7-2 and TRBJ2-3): GAGVSQSPSNKVTEKGKDVELRCDPISGHTALYWYRQSLGQGLEFLIYFQGNSAPDKSGLPSDRFSAERTGGSVSTLTIQRTQQEDSAVYLCASSRDQLASGTDTQYFGPGTRLTVL.